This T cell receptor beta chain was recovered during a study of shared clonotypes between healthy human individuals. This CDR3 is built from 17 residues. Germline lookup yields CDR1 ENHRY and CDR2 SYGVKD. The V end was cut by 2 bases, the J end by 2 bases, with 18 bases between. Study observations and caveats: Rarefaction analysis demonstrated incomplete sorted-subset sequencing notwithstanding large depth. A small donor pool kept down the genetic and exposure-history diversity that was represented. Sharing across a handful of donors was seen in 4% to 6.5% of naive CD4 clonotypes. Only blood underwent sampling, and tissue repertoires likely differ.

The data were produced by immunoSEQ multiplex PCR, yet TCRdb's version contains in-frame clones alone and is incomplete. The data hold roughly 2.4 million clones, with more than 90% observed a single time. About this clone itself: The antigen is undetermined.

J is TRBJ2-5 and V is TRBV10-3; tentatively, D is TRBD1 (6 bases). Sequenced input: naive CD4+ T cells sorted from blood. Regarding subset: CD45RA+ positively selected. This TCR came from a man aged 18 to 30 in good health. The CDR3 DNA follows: TGTGCCATCAGTGAGCCGACCCGGACAGAACATCAAGAGACCCAGTACTTC. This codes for CAISEPTRTEHQETQYF.